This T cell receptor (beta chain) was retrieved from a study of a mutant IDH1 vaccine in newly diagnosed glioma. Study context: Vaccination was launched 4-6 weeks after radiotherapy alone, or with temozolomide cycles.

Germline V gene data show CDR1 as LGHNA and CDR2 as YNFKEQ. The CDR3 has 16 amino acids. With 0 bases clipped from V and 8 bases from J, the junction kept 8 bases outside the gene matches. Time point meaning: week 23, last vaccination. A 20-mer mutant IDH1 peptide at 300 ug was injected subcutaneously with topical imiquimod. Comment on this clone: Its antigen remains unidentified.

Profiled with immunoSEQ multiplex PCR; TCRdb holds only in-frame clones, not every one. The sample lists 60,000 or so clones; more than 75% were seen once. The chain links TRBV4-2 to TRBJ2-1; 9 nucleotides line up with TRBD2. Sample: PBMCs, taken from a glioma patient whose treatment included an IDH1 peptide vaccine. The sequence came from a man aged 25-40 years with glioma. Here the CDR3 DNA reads TGTGCCAGCAGCCAAGAGATGGCGCGGGGGGGCTATGAGCAGTTCTTC. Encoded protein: CASSQEMARGGYEQFF.